These 15 T cell receptor beta chains originate from one sample sequenced in a study of T cells in Graves' hyperthyroidism and ophthalmopathy. Amplified regions were TCR beta CDR3 sequences from RNA transcripts. HTBI primers were employed in a first-round RT-PCR of the TCR CDR3. In TCRdb, the multiplex PCR reads were re-called with MiXCR into one record per CDR3 protein. Of some 530,000 distinct CDR3 sequences in the sample, around a fifth were seen once. Material for sequencing was blood. These receptors were collected from a woman aged 70-85 years with Graves' ophthalmopathy.

This clonotype was seen a few times. V gene TRBV7-3 combines with J gene TRBJ2-7, with TRBD2 identical over 8 bases. CDR3 length: 16 amino acids. Per the germline V gene, CDR1 is SGHTA and CDR2 is FQGTGA. V trimming: 5 bases; J trimming: 4 bases; junction bases outside the gene matches: 13. The CDR3 protein is CASSQPMSGSRYEQYF. CDR3 nucleotide sequence: TGTGCCAGCAGCCAACCAATGAGCGGGAGTAGGTACGAGCAGTACTTC. The full variable domain, completed using reference TRBV7-3 and TRBJ2-7, is GAGVSQTPSNKVTEKGKYVELRCDPISGHTALYWYRQSLGQGPEFLIYFQGTGAADDSGLPNDRFFAVRPEGSVSTLKIQRTERGDSAVYLCASSQPMSGSRYEQYFGPGTRLTVT.

This clonotype was observed many times. The V and J genes are TRBV19 and TRBJ1-1; no reliable D call. Germline V gene data show CDR1 as LNHDA and CDR2 as SQIVND (reference sequence). V was cut by 3 bases and J by 1 base, with 6 bases left in between. The length of the CDR3 is 13 residues. In DNA form, the CDR3 reads TGTGCCAGTAGTATCACAGAGAACACTGAAGCTTTCTTT. Translating gives CASSITENTEAFF.

Only one count was recorded for this clonotype. The chain employs TRBV29-1 and TRBJ1-5; D uncertain. The germline V and J ends were trimmed by 2 bases and 2 bases, with 13 bases remaining between them. This CDR3 spans 15 amino acids. CDR1 and CDR2 (germline): SQVTM, ANQGSEA. The CDR3 DNA reads as TGCAGCGTTGAACGGCACTCAAAGGGCAATCAGCCCCAGCATTTT. Translated, it gives CSVERHSKGNQPQHF.

This clonotype appeared many times. The genes are TRBV2 and TRBJ1-2, with 9 bases identical to TRBD1. Germline V lookup: CDR1 SNHLY, CDR2 FYNNEI. The CDR3 runs 13 residues. V dropped 6 bases and J dropped 4; count of bases not matched to a gene: 3. The CDR3 bases are TGTGCCAGCAGAGGACAGGGGTTCTATGGCTACACCTTC. Amino acid sequence: CASRGQGFYGYTF.

This clonotype was recorded a few times. The chain uses TRBV30 and TRBJ1-1; a possible D gene is TRBD1 (6 bases). Germline assignment: CDR1 GTSNPN and CDR2 SVGIG (reference sequence). Trimming took off 5 bases at V and 2 bases at J, with 21 bases between the two ends. The CDR3 contains 16 residues. DNA for the CDR3: TGTGCCTGGGACAGGAAGGGTTTATCAGGTAACACTGAAGCTTTCTTT. It specifies CAWDRKGLSGNTEAFF.

The chain links TRBV5-1 to TRBJ2-7; perhaps D is TRBD1 or TRBD2 (6 bases each). The germline V gene encodes CDR1 SGHRS and CDR2 YFSETQ. The CDR3 has 15 amino acids. Trimming removed 1 base at V and 4 bases at J, with 15 bases between. The CDR3 protein is CASSLTRGVGYEQYF. CDR3 DNA sequence: TGCGCCAGCAGCTTGACGAGGGGGGTCGGATACGAGCAGTACTTC.

This sequence joins TRBV19 and TRBJ1-5, with D possibly TRBD1 on 6 matching bases. The CDR3 is made up of 18 amino acids. Trimming removed 7 bases at V and 0 bases at J, with 22 bases between. Germline V gives CDR1 LNHDA, CDR2 SQIVND (reference sequence). CDR3 in DNA: TGTGCCAGTAAACTCTGGCCAGGGGCCCTATATAGCAATCAGCCCCAGCATTTT. Translated: CASKLWPGALYSNQPQHF.

There are many counts of this clonotype. The gene calls are TRBV2 and TRBJ2-7, with a possible D match to TRBD2 (6 bases). V was pared by 7 bases and J by 1 base, with 11 bases between. The CDR3 loop spans 13 amino acids. Germline V CDR1 and CDR2: SNHLY, FYNNEI. CDR3 protein: CASNRDLSYEQYF. CDR3 DNA: TGTGCCAGCAACCGGGACTTATCCTACGAGCAGTACTTC.

This chain connects TRBV6-2 or TRBV6-3 to TRBJ2-3; perhaps D is TRBD1 or TRBD2 (6 bases each). V lost 6 bases, J lost 3 bases, and 19 bases lay in between. The CDR3 sequence is 16 residues long. Germline CDR1 MNHEY, CDR2 SVGEGT. CDR3 sequence (DNA): TGTGCCAGCAGCCAGTTTGAGGGGGGCCGGACAGATACGCAGTATTTT. This codes for CASSQFEGGRTDTQYF.

This clonotype was seen a few times. The CDR3, as DNA: TGCAGCGTTGAGGACACCGGAGGAGGGGTGATTCATTTT. Protein: CSVEDTGGGVIHF. The chain recombines TRBV29-1 with TRBJ1-5; possible D gene TRBD1, 5 bases. The CDR3 sequence is 13 residues long. The V and J ends lost 3 bases and 16 bases respectively, with 22 bases between them. CDR1 is SQVTM and CDR2 is ANQGSEA in the germline V gene.

V usage is TRBV6-2 or TRBV6-3 and J usage is TRBJ2-5; D gene uncertain. V was trimmed by 6 bases and J by 7 bases, leaving 9 bases between them. The CDR3 consists of 11 residues. Germline V gene sequence: CDR1 MNHEY, CDR2 SVGEGT. The CDR3 protein is CASRGVGTQYF. CDR3 sequence (DNA): TGTGCCAGCAGGGGTGTGGGGACCCAGTACTTC.

This clonotype was seen repeatedly, ten times or more. CDR3 coding DNA: TGCAGTGCGCAAGCCACAGGGGTCGGCACAGATACGCAGTATTTT. Its translation: CSAQATGVGTDTQYF. V gene TRBV20-1 combines with J gene TRBJ2-3; 7 nucleotides align to TRBD1. V trimming: 6 bases; J trimming: 1 base; junction bases outside the gene matches: 10. CDR1 is DFQATT, CDR2 SNEGSKA, per germline (reference sequence). The CDR3 length is 15 residues.

V usage is TRBV6-1 and J usage is TRBJ2-3; 11 bases map to TRBD2. Germline V gives CDR1 MNHNS, CDR2 SASEGT. The V and J ends lost 6 bases and 0 bases, in that order; junction bases with no gene match: 5. There are 16 residues in the CDR3. The CDR3 bases are TGTGCCAGCAGCCCGACTAGCGGGAAGAGCACAGATACGCAGTATTTT. Its protein product is CASSPTSGKSTDTQYF.

The CDR3 loop reads CASSITGTTTDTQYF. In DNA, the CDR3 is TGTGCCAGTAGTATAACGGGGACGACCACAGATACGCAGTATTTT. The chain couples TRBV19 to TRBJ2-3; D tentatively reads TRBD1 or TRBD2 (5 bases each). CDR1 LNHDA and CDR2 SQIVND come from the germline V gene (reference sequence). CDR3 length: 15 amino acids. V lost 2 bases, J lost 2 bases, and 11 bases lay in between.

The chain employs TRBV5-1 and TRBJ2-7; tentatively, D is TRBD2 (5 bases). V dropped 0 bases and J dropped 1 base, with 14 bases sitting between them. CDR3 length equals 16 residues. Germline values: CDR1 SGHRS, CDR2 YFSETQ. DNA for the CDR3: TGCGCCAGCAGCTTGGGGCCTAGCCGACCTTCCTACGAGCAGTACTTC. Its protein is CASSLGPSRPSYEQYF.